The rows below give T cell receptor beta chains drawn from one sample of a study of tumor-infiltrating lymphocytes in primary liver carcinoma. TCRdb reprocessed the multiplex PCR reads via MiXCR and lists one record per CDR3 protein. Altogether tens of thousands of distinct CDR3 sequences are present, 60% to 85% being singletons, with the ten largest covering approximately 49%. The sequencing sample was made of liver tumor tissue from sampling region 3. Receptor source: a man aged 40-50 years with primary liver carcinoma and hepatitis B virus infection. Each CDR3 is given with its conserved first and last residue.

v_gene	j_gene	CDR3aa
TRBV29-1	TRBJ2-1	CSASPGGNEQSF
TRBV7-8	TRBJ2-3	CTSSLTPRRDTQYF
TRBV4-2	TRBJ2-7	CASSGKPGLAEGPYEQYF
TRBV12-3/TRBV12-4	TRBJ2-7	CASNMRIGGSYEQYF
TRBV4-1	TRBJ2-7	CASSQELAGRYGQYF
TRBV28	TRBJ2-6	CASKSDSSGANVLTF
TRBV4-2	TRBJ2-7	CASSGKPGLAGGLQEQYF
TRBV24-1	TRBJ2-1	CGTCDLEGASGISEQFF
TRBV6-6	TRBJ2-7	CVSSYSGKPTYELYF
TRBV6-5	TRBJ2-2	CVSSYAVDGTGELFF
TRBV11-2	TRBJ2-3	CANSLKQGARTDMQYF
TRBV11-2	TRBJ2-1	CASSLYRLASVQFF
TRBV6-6	TRBJ2-2	CAATSLGVTGELFF
TRBV12-3/TRBV12-4	TRBJ1-5	CVSSRTGSNQPQHF
TRBV28	TRBJ2-2	CASLRGARSGELLF
TRBV2	TRBJ2-3	CTSSEAIPREGDTQYF
TRBV20-1	TRBJ2-7	CSASPLGTSGGSYEQYF
TRBV10-3	TRBJ1-5	CAITEYEDDQPQHF
TRBV10-3	TRBJ2-6	CAISAAWGSGVNVLTF
TRBV6-5	TRBJ1-6	CASSLRAVSPLHF
TRBV7-2	TRBJ2-3	CAGSFQGTTDTQYF
TRBV12-3/TRBV12-4	TRBJ2-7	CASSLGQGAKYKLYF
TRBV5-4	TRBJ2-7	CASSLFTGPDSYERYF
TRBV10-1	TRBJ2-5	CACSDHVKETQYF
TRBV29-1	TRBJ1-2	CAVVQGNGYTF
TRBV11-2	TRBJ2-1	CASSPKREGLGEQLF
TRBV4-2	TRBJ1-1	CASSTHRDRGIFNTEAFF
TRBV6-2/TRBV6-3	TRBJ2-2	CSTGSGRPGTGELFF
TRBV6-6	TRBJ2-2	CASSPPMGLAGPSNTGELFF
TRBV10-3	TRBJ2-3	CAMSDVAGSDTQYF
TRBV4-3	TRBJ2-1	CASRQDRVDTYNEQLF
TRBV11-2	TRBJ1-4	CANSLDGFTNEKLFF
TRBV4-2	TRBJ1-4	CASSQESRGKGSATNEKLFF
TRBV12-3/TRBV12-4	TRBJ1-1	CTSSKGAGTEAFF
TRBV6-5	TRBJ2-7	CASRPGQAASFYEQYF